The clone carrying this T cell receptor beta chain was detected once. Its antigen is currently unknown. This sample was taken from a study of cytomegalovirus exposure and HLA in healthy donors. PCR was performed using 60 Vbeta and 13 Jbeta primers. Generated by immunoSEQ multiplex PCR, the TCRdb table keeps only in-frame clones and is missing some. The sample carries tens of thousands of clones, roughly 90% recorded once. CDR3 length: 12 amino acids. The V gene lost 5 bases and the J gene lost 0 bases, with 8 bases spanning the gap. In germline, CDR1 is GTSNPN, CDR2 SVGIG (reference sequence). General study findings and limits: In a later analysis, specific HLA alleles were associated with under 20,000 TCR beta sequences at a 0.05 false discovery rate.

The sequenced sample was PBMCs. The V gene is TRBV30, the J gene TRBJ2-7; D remains ambiguous. The clonotype originates from a woman aged 18-29 years in good health and CMV-seronegative. CDR3 loop: CAWGESSYEQYF. CDR3 DNA: TGTGCCTGGGGAGAGAGCTCCTACGAGCAGTACTTC.